The 14 T cell receptor beta chains below were found in one sample sequenced in a study of cytomegalovirus exposure and HLA in healthy donors. The PCR was carried out with 60 Vbeta primers and 13 Jbeta primers. The repertoire was sequenced with immunoSEQ multiplex PCR; TCRdb's copy has only in-frame clones and lacks some. Among 130,000 to 150,000 clones listed, 80% were seen once. Sequencing was done on a sample of PBMCs. All receptors derive from a man in his forties in good health and CMV-seronegative.

This clone showed up just once. The chain carries TRBV19 and TRBJ1-1, with D unclear. The germline CDR1 and CDR2 sequences are LNHDA and SQIVND (reference sequence). The CDR3 runs to 15 residues. The V end was cut by 1 base, the J end by 5 bases, with 14 bases between. Here the CDR3 DNA reads TGTGCCAGTAGTATAGTCGAGGGAGAAGGGACTGAAGCTTTCTTT. Its translation: CASSIVEGEGTEAFF.

This sequence joins TRBV6-5 and TRBJ1-1, with TRBD1 matching 8 bases. The J segment lost 0 bases and the V segment lost 8 bases, leaving 8 bases of the junction unmatched. The CDR3 is 15 residues long. In germline, CDR1 is MNHEY, CDR2 SVGAGI. The CDR3 protein is CASGGTGRLNTEAFF. CDR3 nucleotides: TGTGCCAGCGGGGGGACAGGACGCTTGAACACTGAAGCTTTCTTT.

CDR3: CASSYRDRPSYEQYF. The CDR3 nucleotides are TGTGCCAGCAGTTACCGAGACAGGCCCTCCTACGAGCAGTACTTC. The chain couples TRBV6-6 to TRBJ2-7, with D perhaps matching TRBD1 (6 bases). V lost 2 bases to trimming and J lost 0 bases, with 11 bases between them. Germline CDR1 MNHNY, CDR2 SVGAGI (reference sequence). The CDR3 loop spans 15 amino acids.

The gene calls are TRBV5-1 and TRBJ2-5, with D unresolved. Germline CDR1 is SGHRS and CDR2 is YFSETQ. Deletions cut 4 bases from V and 1 base from J, with 11 bases between. The CDR3 has 14 amino acids. This chain's CDR3 is CASSTAAIQETQYF. CDR3 sequence (DNA): TGCGCCAGCAGCACCGCAGCGATCCAAGAGACCCAGTACTTC.

The V call is TRBV6-1, the J call TRBJ2-3, with 7 bases fitting TRBD1. The germline V gene encodes CDR1 MNHNS and CDR2 SASEGT. The V and J ends lost 6 bases and 6 bases, in that order; junction bases with no gene match: 9. There are 14 residues in the CDR3. The CDR3, as DNA: TGTGCCAGCAGCCTCGACAGGGCAGGGGATACGCAGTATTTT. Protein product: CASSLDRAGDTQYF.

The CDR3 nucleotides are TGTGCCAGCAGTCCCGGGGACAGCCAACCAAACTCCTACAATGAGCAGTTCTTC. Translated, it gives CASSPGDSQPNSYNEQFF. The chain carries TRBV27 and TRBJ2-1; 7 bases align to TRBD1. This CDR3 is 18 amino acids long. The junction had 13 bases not matched to a gene; V was cut back by 5 bases and J by 0 bases. Germline assignment: CDR1 MNHEY and CDR2 SMNVEV (reference sequence).

V is TRBV28 and J is TRBJ1-2; no definite D call. This CDR3 spans 12 amino acids. CDR1 and CDR2 (germline): MDHEN, SYDVKM. V lost 5 bases and J lost 3, with 7 bases in between. The CDR3 region is CASSRGDYGYTF. CDR3 in DNA: TGTGCCAGCAGTCGTGGAGACTATGGCTACACCTTC.

This chain joins TRBV5-1 and TRBJ1-6; 8 nucleotides agree with TRBD1. The length of the CDR3 is 13 residues. With V trimmed by 2 bases and J by 9 bases, 1 base remained unmatched. The germline V gene encodes CDR1 SGHRS and CDR2 YFSETQ. The CDR3 sequence: CASSLQGGSPLHF. In nucleotides, the CDR3 is TGCGCCAGCAGCTTACAGGGGGGTTCACCCCTCCACTTT.

The rearrangement links TRBV6-1 to TRBJ1-5; 9 bases are a match to TRBD1. V shed 0 bases and J 3 bases; nucleotides not matched to a gene: 6. From germline, CDR1 is MNHNS and CDR2 SASEGT. CDR3 length: 17 amino acids. CDR3 protein: CASSEAWGQGYNQPQHF. The CDR3 region has the DNA TGTGCCAGCAGTGAAGCTTGGGGACAGGGCTACAATCAGCCCCAGCATTTT.

The table lists this clone with a few counts. The gene calls are TRBV5-1 and TRBJ1-5, with TRBD1 identical over 8 bases. Trimming at V came to 1 base and at J to 4 bases, leaving 4 bases not matched to a gene. The CDR3 runs 15 residues. In germline, CDR1 is SGHRS, CDR2 YFSETQ. DNA for the CDR3: TGCGCCAGCAGCTTGACAGGGGGGGGAAATCAGCCCCAGCATTTT. Its protein product is CASSLTGGGNQPQHF.

This clone was seen only a few times. This chain links TRBV5-1 with TRBJ1-4, with D possibly being TRBD1 (6 bases). CDR1 and CDR2 from the germline V gene are SGHRS and YFSETQ. V dropped 4 bases and J dropped 6 bases, with 16 bases sitting between them. The CDR3 spans 15 residues. The DNA for the CDR3 is TGCGCCAGCAGCGAAGGACAGCCTGGCGATGAAAAACTGTTTTTT. This codes for CASSEGQPGDEKLFF.

The chain joins TRBV10-3 to TRBJ1-2; a weak D match, TRBD1 (6 bases). The germline CDR1 and CDR2 sequences are ENHRY and SYGVKD. The CDR3 contains 14 residues. V dropped 6 bases and J dropped 1 base, with 12 bases sitting between them. Here the CDR3 reads CAIRQGLGNYGYTF. Here the CDR3 DNA reads TGTGCCATCAGACAGGGATTGGGTAACTATGGCTACACCTTC.

V and J are TRBV19 and TRBJ2-5; perhaps TRBD2 as D (7 bases). Trimming took off 1 base at V and 5 bases at J, with 11 bases between the two ends. Germline values: CDR1 LNHDA, CDR2 SQIVND (reference sequence). This CDR3 is built from 14 residues. The CDR3: CASSIAGGRETQYF. For the CDR3, the DNA is TGTGCCAGTAGTATAGCGGGGGGCAGGGAGACCCAGTACTTC.

The V gene is TRBV5-4, the J gene TRBJ1-2; 8 positions agree with TRBD1. This CDR3 has 13 amino acids. The germline V gene encodes CDR1 SGHNT and CDR2 YYREEE (reference sequence). Unmatched junction bases numbered 7, after V lost 4 bases and J lost 8 bases. The CDR3 DNA reads TGTGCCAGCAGCCTGGACAGGGTGAGGGGCTACACCTTC. This translates into CASSLDRVRGYTF.